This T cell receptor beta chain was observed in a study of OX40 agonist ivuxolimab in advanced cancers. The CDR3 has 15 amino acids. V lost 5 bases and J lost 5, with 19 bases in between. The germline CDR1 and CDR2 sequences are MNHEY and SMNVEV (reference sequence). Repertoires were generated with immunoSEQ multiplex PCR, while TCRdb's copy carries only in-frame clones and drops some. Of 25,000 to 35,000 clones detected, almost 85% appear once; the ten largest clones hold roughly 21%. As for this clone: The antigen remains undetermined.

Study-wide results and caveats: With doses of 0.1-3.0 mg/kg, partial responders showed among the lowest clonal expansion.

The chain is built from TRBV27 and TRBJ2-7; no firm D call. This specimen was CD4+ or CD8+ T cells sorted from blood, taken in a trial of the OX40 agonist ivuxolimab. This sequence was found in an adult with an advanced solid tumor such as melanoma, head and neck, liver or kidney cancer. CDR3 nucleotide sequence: TGTGCCAGCAGTCATCGCCCCGGACGAGCCGACGAGCAGTACTTC. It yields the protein CASSHRPGRADEQYF.